This T cell receptor (beta chain) is drawn from a study of shared clonotypes between healthy human individuals. Profiled with immunoSEQ multiplex PCR; TCRdb holds only in-frame clones, not every one. This sample yields about 1,900,000 clones, of which just under 95% are seen a single time; 1.2% belongs to the top ten. The naive CD8 subset, CD45RO-negative cells positively selected for CCR7, excluded terminally differentiated effector memory CD45RA+ cells. The receptor was isolated from a man younger than 35 in good health. The sequenced material came from naive CD8+ T cells sorted from blood.

The CDR3 DNA sequence: TGTGCCAGCAGCTTAATCCTGGGGCCTCAAGAGACCCAGTACTTC. It yields the protein CASSLILGPQETQYF. This sequence joins TRBV7-9 and TRBJ2-5; TRBD1 is a possible D gene (5 bases). There are 15 residues in the CDR3. V was clipped by 2 bases and J by 2 bases, with 12 bases between them. The germline CDR1 and CDR2 sequences are SEHNR and FQNEAQ (reference sequence).